This T cell receptor (beta chain) is from a study of T cells after yellow fever vaccination (dated by TCRdb to between 2019 and 2020). At the level of the whole study: The SMART-Seq v4 Ultra Low Input RNA kit was used to prepare libraries from fractions with low cell numbers. Bulk TCR alpha and beta repertoires were sequenced longitudinally to track T-cell clones before and after primary and booster YFV17D yellow fever vaccination. Two healthy male donors made up the cohort, one aged 18 to 30 years and the other aged 30 to 40 years. Bulk PBMC replicates and cell subsets were isolated from blood drawn at multiple timepoints before and after both primary and secondary immunization. Overall study outcomes, separate from this receptor: After the booster, most clones that had expanded after primary vaccination were detected again (nearly 97% of CD4 and about 88% of CD8), suggesting broad maintenance of memory. A small fraction of clonotypes appeared in both the CD4 and CD8 compartments, likely as a result of convergent recombination. Only a couple of donors were included in the study, so the extent to which the findings can be generalized is limited. The secondary T-cell response was found to be weaker but faster than the primary response, with a peak reached on day 5 rather than on day 15. FACS-sorted repertoires could contain abundant contaminating clonotypes from the bulk population, so computational filtering was required.

For this chain, trimming is 6 bases at the V end and 10 bases at the J end, and the number of junction bases without a gene match is 8. The CDR3 spans 14 residues, from the cysteine through the phenylalanine. Of the read, only the CDR3 DNA is kept; its 42 bases are in frame from base 1. The treatment or condition label of this sample denotes: live attenuated yellow fever vaccine strain. Two biological replicates of bulk PBMCs were collected at each blood-draw timepoint. PBMCs were isolated from peripheral blood using a standard Ficoll-Paque protocol. TriZol was used to extract RNA from bulk PBMCs, from CD4 and CD8 fractions, and from dextramer-positive and dextramer-negative fractions. Synthesis of TCR cDNA relied on 5'RACE template switching, a step that introduced a universal primer site along with unique molecular identifiers. cDNA synthesis was primed from both the TCR alpha and TCR beta constant segments. Libraries were amplified in two PCR steps, with sample barcodes and sequencing adapters added in the second step. Sequencing of the libraries was done on either Illumina HiSeq 2500 (2x100 bp) or NovaSeq (2x150 bp). The original methods were these. MIGEC was used to demultiplex reads and collapse the reads into UMI consensus sequences, and MiXCR was used for V(D)J alignment. Vaccine-responding clonotypes were identified with edgeR using replicate PBMC samples, with FDR below 0.01 and a log2 fold change above 5 up to day 15 being required. Bulk clonotypes were assigned CD4 or CD8 identity according to which sequenced CD4 or CD8 repertoire held them at higher abundance. In TCRdb, the public reads were trimmed at Q25 with fastp and aligned with MiXCR, with productive beta chains retained. Merged by CDR3 protein, the rows form single entries marked with the most common genes and DNA. The V and J calls and clone size come from TCRdb's table, not from the authors' own analysis. The sample data list 620,000 or so distinct CDR3 sequences, and 17% of these were observed just once. The ten largest clones capture roughly 17% of the sample.

This clonotype was picked up a small number of times. Its antigen has not been determined. Per-base quality was not reported, and no clone a single base away is much larger than it. The sequence was obtained from a man aged 18 to 30 who received the YFV17D yellow fever vaccine. The rearrangement joined TRBV12-3 or TRBV12-4 to TRBJ1-6, and TRBD1 aligns with 8 junction nucleotides. Specimen: PBMCs, collected 5 days after the first yellow fever vaccination. For the CDR3, the sequence is CASRETGEGSPLHF. The DNA sequence is TGTGCCAGCAGGGAGACAGGGGAGGGCTCACCCCTCCACTTT.